Listed here is a single T cell receptor (beta chain). Its antigen remains unidentified. This specimen comes from a study of T cells in Graves' hyperthyroidism and ophthalmopathy. Overall study context: Peripheral blood specimens were obtained at initial diagnosis, prior to any treatment.

Study-level findings and limits: Blood samples included most of the expanded thyroid clonotypes exceeding 0.001.

Thyroid ultrasound, orbital computed tomography, clinical symptoms, and serum thyroxine and TRAb underpinned diagnoses. 9 to 10 ml fresh peripheral blood yielded the PBMCs. The V gene end was trimmed by 6 bases and the J gene end by 7 bases; junction bases not matched to a gene: 7. From germline, CDR1 is DFQATT and CDR2 SNEGSKA (reference sequence). The CDR3 loop spans 14 amino acids. TCR beta CDR3 sequences were amplified from RNA transcripts. HTBI primers were the set used in a first-round RT-PCR of the TCR CDR3. A single record per CDR3 protein comes from TCRdb applying MiXCR to the multiplex PCR reads. Altogether hundreds of thousands of distinct CDR3 sequences are present, less than 20% being singletons, with the ten largest covering roughly 44%.

Sample: blood. V and J are TRBV20-1 and TRBJ1-6, with 9 bases matching TRBD1. The TCR sequence derives from a man aged 35-49 years with Graves' ophthalmopathy. This CDR3 is CSADEQGANSPLHF. The CDR3 coding sequence is TGCAGTGCCGATGAACAGGGGGCAAATTCACCCCTCCACTTT.